The entry below gives a single T cell receptor (beta chain) sequence along with its context. Source study methods: Cell counts per sample came from amplifying reference gene primers. TCRdb keeps only in-frame clones here, not all; method: immunoSEQ multiplex PCR. D and trimming come from the DNA, and the V and J calls and clone size come from that table. In the table there are roughly 380,000 clones, approximately 89% of which are singletons. The data were taken from a study of blood T cell repertoires in COVID-19. Study as a whole: COVID-19 samples collected from the United States, Italy and Spain covered acute and convalescent phases. The cDNA or gDNA used as material had been derived from T cells, B-cell-depleted T cells, or PBMCs.

Germline-derived CDR1 and CDR2 are SGHTA and FQGNSA. Trimming stripped 10 bases from V and 5 bases from J, with 17 bases between. This CDR3 comprises 13 residues. Enrolment of Seattle patients took place during active infection, and they were followed longitudinally. The receptor's source is a woman aged 35 to 49 with COVID-19, enrolled during active disease. The V call is TRBV7-2, the J call TRBJ2-5; possibly TRBD1 for D (6 bases). The sequencing input was peripheral blood. This CDR3 is CATQNRDVETQYF. The CDR3 nucleotides read TGTGCCACCCAAAACAGGGATGTGGAGACCCAGTACTTC. The full variable domain, rest sourced from reference TRBV7-2 and TRBJ2-5, is GAGVSQSPSNKVTEKGKDVELRCDPISGHTALYWYRQSLGQGLEFLIYFQGNSAPDKSGLPSDRFSAERTGGSVSTLTIQRTQQEDSAVYLCATQNRDVETQYFGPGTRLLVL.